What follows is one T cell receptor beta chain and its context. Its cognate antigen has yet to be identified. No base-level quality is on record; no much larger clone is a single base apart. This sample was included in a study of blood T cell repertoires in COVID-19 (TCRdb year 2020). Study-wide context: Samples from collaborators originated in the United States, Italy and Spain and spanned both the acute and convalescent phases of COVID-19. The prospective study material was composed of cDNA or gDNA derived from T cells, B-cell-depleted T cells, or PBMCs. The dataset comprised deeply sampled blood TCRbeta repertoires from subjects exposed to, actively infected with, or recovered from COVID-19. The repertoires were made available in a free public database intended to serve as a resource for research on the immune response to SARS-CoV-2. The samples were drawn from two sources: the first 160 participants of the ongoing ImmuneRACE study, and 1,200 or so subjects contributed by 6 global collaborators. A de-identified subject ID, COVID-19 status, age in years and sex were almost always included in the sample metadata. Where HLA class I and class II types were available, the types were taken from metadata supplied by the sample provider, not from assay-based typing. Broader findings and caveats from the paper: Clinical and demographic metadata were provided uncurated, with the amount varying by source and participant.

The V end loses 7 bases and the J end loses 2 bases, and a stretch of 12 bases separates them. Via the germline V gene, CDR1 is MNHEY and CDR2 SVGAGI. The CDR3, cysteine through phenylalanine, is 14 amino acids long. The entry retains the CDR3 DNA only, 42 bases that are in frame from base 1. Participants in the prospective study were aged roughly 18 to 100 years, lived in more than 20 United States geographic areas, and enrolled through a virtual design. Cohort assignment in the prospective study relied on participant-reported clinical history from a screening survey and a study questionnaire. For ImmuneRACE Cohort 3, a participant was defined as recovered based on two consecutive negative NP/OP PCR tests, clearance by a healthcare professional, or resolution of symptoms. Each participant in the prospective study had whole blood, serum and a nasopharyngeal or oropharyngeal swab collected by mobile phlebotomists. Participants in the prospective study had the option to provide additional blood draws and questionnaires over a roughly 2-month period. Before DNA extraction, blood samples from the prospective study were shipped at room temperature or frozen.

TCRbeta CDR3 regions were amplified from genomic DNA by means of the immunoSEQ Assay, a bias-controlled multiplex PCR. Per the authors' processing: The number of nucleated cells in each sample was estimated by amplification of reference gene primers within the assay. Sequence reads were collapsed and filtered to measure the absolute abundance of every unique TCRbeta CDR3 rearrangement. For each sample, productive Simpson clonality was calculated as the square root of Simpson's diversity index across productive rearrangements. Here the immuneACCESS table is served through TCRdb, limited to in-frame sequences with V and J called. Missing clones are a known gap in these copies; in checked studies unresolved V genes cover under half, and the rest lacks a known reason. That table gives V, J and clone size, and the DNA gave D and trimming. In all, the sample holds fewer than 400,000 clones, and 85% to 90% of those were seen once. The ten biggest clones cover about 4.1% of the sample.

The clonotype was recovered from a man between 25 and 39 years old who had recovered from COVID-19. What was sequenced was PBMCs or T cells enriched from blood (not recorded which). The rearranged chain carries TRBV6-5 and TRBJ1-5; possibly the D gene is TRBD1, per 5 matching bases. The CDR3 protein sequence reads: CASTGGNGNQPQHF. The sequenced DNA: TGTGCCAGCACTGGGGGGAATGGCAATCAGCCCCAGCATTTT.